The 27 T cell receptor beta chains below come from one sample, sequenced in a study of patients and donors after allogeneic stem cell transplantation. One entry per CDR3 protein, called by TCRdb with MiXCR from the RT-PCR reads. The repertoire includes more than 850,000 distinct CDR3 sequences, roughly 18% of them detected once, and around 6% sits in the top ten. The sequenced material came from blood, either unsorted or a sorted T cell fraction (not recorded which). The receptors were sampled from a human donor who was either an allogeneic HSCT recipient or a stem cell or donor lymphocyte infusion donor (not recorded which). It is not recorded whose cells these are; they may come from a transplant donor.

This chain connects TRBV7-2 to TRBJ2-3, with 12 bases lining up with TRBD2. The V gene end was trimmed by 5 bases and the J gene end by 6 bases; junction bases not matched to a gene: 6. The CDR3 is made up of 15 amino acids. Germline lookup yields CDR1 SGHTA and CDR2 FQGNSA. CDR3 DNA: TGTGCCAGCAGCGGTACTAGCGGGGGGAGGGATACGCAGTATTTT. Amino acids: CASSGTSGGRDTQYF.

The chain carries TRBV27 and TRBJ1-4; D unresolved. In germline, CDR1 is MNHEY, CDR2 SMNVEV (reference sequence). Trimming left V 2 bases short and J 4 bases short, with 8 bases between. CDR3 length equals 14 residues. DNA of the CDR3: TGTGCCAGCAGTTTAAAGGGCCGTAATGAAAAACTGTTTTTT. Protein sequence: CASSLKGRNEKLFF.

The CDR3 region has the DNA TGTGCCAGCAGTTGGTCAAAGGGCAACACCGGGGAGCTGTTTTTT. Translation: CASSWSKGNTGELFF. V is TRBV6-5 and J is TRBJ2-2; the D is unclear. CDR1 and CDR2 from the germline V gene are MNHEY and SVGAGI. V lost 4 bases and J lost 2, with 11 bases in between. CDR3 length: 15 amino acids.

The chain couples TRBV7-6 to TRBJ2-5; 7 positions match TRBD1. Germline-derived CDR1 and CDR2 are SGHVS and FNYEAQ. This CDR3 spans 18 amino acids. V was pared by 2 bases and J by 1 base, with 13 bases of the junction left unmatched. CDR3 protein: CASSLFYPSGTAQETQYF. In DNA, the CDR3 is TGTGCCAGCAGCTTATTTTACCCCTCCGGGACAGCCCAAGAGACCCAGTACTTC.

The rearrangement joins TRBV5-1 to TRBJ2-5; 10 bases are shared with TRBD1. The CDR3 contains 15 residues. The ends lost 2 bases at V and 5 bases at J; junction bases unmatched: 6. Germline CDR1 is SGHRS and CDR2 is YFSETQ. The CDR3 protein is CASSFWTGGKETQYF. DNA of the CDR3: TGCGCCAGCAGCTTTTGGACAGGGGGAAAGGAGACCCAGTACTTC.

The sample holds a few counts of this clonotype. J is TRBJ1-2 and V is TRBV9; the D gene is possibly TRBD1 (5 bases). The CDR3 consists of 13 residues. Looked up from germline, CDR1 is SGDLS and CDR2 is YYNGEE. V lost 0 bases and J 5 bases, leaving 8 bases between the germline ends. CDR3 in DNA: TGTGCCAGCAGCGTAGTGGGGGGGTATGGCTACACCTTC. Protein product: CASSVVGGYGYTF.

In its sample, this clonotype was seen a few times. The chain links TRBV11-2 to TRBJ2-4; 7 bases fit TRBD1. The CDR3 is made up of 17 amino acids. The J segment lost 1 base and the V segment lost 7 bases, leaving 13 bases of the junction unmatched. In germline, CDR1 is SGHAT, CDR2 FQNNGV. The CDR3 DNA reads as TGTGCCAGCACCCTACGAAGGGGGCTTGTTGCCAAAAACATTCAGTACTTC. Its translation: CASTLRRGLVAKNIQYF. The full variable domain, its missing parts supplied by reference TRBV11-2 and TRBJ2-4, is EAGVAQSPRYKIIEKRQSVAFWCNPISGHATLYWYQQILGQGPKLLIQFQNNGVVDDSQLPKDRFSAERLKGVDSTLKIQPAKLEDSAVYLCASTLRRGLVAKNIQYFGAGTRLSVL.

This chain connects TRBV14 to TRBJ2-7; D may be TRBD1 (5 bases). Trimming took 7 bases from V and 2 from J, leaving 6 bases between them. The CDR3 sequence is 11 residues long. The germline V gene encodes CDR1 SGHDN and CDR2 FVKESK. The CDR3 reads CASKGAYEQYF. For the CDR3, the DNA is TGTGCCAGCAAAGGGGCCTACGAGCAGTACTTC.

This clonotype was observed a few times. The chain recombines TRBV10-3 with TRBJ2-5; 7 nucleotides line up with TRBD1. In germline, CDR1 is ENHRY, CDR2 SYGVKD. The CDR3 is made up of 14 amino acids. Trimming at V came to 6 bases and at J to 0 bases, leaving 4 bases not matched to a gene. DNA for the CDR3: TGTGCCATCAGAACAGGGGCACACCAAGAGACCCAGTACTTC. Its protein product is CAIRTGAHQETQYF.

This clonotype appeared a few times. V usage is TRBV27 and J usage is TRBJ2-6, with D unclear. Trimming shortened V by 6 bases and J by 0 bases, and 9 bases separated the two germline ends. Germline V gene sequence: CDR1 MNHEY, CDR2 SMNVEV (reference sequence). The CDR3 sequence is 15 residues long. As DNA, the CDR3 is TGTGCCAGCAGCGACGGAAACTCTGGGGCCAACGTCCTGACTTTC. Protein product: CASSDGNSGANVLTF.

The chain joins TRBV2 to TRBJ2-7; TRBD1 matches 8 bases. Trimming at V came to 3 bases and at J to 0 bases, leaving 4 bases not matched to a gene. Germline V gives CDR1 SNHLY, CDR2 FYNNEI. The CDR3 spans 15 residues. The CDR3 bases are TGTGCCAGCAGTGACATGGGACAGGTCTCCTACGAGCAGTACTTC. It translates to CASSDMGQVSYEQYF.

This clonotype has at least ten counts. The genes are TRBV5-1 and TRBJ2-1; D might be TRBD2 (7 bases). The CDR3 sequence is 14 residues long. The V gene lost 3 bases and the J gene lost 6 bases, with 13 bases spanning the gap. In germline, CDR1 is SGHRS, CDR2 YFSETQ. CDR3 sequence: CASSSRGAGNEQFF. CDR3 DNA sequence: TGCGCCAGCAGCTCCCGGGGGGCAGGCAATGAGCAGTTCTTC.

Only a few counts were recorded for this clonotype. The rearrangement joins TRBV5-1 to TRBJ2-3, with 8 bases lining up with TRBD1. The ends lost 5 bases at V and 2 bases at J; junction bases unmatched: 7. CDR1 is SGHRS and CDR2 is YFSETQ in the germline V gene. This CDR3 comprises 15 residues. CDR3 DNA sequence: TGCGCCAGCAGTCAGGACAGGGCCAACACAGATACGCAGTATTTT. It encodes CASSQDRANTDTQYF.

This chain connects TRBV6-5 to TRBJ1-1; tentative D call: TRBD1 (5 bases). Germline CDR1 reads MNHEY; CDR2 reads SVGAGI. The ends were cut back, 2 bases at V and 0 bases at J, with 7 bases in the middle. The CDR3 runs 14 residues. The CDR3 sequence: CASSYQTVNTEAFF. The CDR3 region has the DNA TGTGCCAGCAGTTACCAGACAGTGAACACTGAAGCTTTCTTT.

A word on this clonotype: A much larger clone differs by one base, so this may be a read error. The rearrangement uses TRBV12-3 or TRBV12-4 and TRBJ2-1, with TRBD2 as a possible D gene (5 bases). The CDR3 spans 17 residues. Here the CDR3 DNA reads TGTGCCAGCAGGGTCGACTTTAGCGAGAGCTCCTACAATGACCAGTTCTTC. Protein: CASRVDFSESSYNDQFF.

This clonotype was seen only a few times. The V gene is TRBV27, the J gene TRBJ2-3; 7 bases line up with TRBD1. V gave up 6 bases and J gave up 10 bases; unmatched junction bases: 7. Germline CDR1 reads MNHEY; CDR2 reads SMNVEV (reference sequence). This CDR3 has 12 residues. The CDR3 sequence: CASSERDRSQYF. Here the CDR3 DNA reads TGTGCCAGCAGCGAAAGGGACAGATCGCAGTATTTT.

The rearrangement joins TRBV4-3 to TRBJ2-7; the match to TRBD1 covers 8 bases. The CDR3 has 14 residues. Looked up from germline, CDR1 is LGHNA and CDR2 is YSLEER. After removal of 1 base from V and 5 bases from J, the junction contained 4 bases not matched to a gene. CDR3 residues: CASSQGTGLDEQYF. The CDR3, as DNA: TGCGCCAGCAGCCAAGGGACAGGGCTGGACGAGCAGTACTTC.

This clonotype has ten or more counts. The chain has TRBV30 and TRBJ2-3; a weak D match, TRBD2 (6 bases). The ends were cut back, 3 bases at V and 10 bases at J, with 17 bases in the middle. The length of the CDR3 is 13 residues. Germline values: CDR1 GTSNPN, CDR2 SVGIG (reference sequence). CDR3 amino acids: CAWSYGGGIAQYF. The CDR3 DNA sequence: TGTGCCTGGAGCTACGGGGGAGGCATCGCGCAGTATTTT.

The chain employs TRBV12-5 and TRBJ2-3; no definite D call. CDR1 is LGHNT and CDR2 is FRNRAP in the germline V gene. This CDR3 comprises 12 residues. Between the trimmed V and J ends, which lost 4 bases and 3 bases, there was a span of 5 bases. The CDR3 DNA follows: TGTGCTAGTGGTTACGGGACAGATACGCAGTATTTT. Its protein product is CASGYGTDTQYF.

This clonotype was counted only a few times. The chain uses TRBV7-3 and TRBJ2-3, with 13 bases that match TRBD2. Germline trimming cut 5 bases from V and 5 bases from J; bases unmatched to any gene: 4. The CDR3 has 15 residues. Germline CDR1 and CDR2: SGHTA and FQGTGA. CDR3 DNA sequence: TGTGCCAGCAGCCAACTAGCGGGGGGGCAAGATACGCAGTATTTT. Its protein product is CASSQLAGGQDTQYF.

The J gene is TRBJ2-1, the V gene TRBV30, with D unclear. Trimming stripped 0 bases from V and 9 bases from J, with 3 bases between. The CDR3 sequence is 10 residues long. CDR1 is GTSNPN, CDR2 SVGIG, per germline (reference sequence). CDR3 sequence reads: CAWSVSEQFF. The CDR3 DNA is TGTGCCTGGAGTGTAAGTGAGCAGTTCTTC. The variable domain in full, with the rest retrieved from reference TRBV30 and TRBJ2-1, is SQTIHQWPATLVQPVGSPLSLECTVEGTSNPNLYWYRQAAGRGLQLLFYSVGIGQISSEVPQNLSASRPQDRQFILSSKKLLLSDSGFYLCAWSVSEQFFGPGTRLTVL.

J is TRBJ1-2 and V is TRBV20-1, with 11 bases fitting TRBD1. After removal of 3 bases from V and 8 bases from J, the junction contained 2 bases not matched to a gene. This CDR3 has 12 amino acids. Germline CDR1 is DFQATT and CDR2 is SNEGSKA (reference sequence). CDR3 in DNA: TGCAGTGCTAGGGACAGGGGGCGAGGCTACACCTTC. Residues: CSARDRGRGYTF.

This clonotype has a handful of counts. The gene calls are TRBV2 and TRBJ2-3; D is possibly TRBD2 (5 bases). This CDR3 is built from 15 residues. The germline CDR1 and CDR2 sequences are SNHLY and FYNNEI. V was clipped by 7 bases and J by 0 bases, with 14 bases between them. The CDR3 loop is CASIRLPYSTDTQYF. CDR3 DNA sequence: TGTGCCAGCATCCGACTACCCTACAGCACAGATACGCAGTATTTT. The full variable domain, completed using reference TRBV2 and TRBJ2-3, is EPEVTQTPSHQVTQMGQEVILRCVPISNHLYFYWYRQILGQKVEFLVSFYNNEISEKSEIFDDQFSVERPDGSNFTLKIRSTKLEDSAMYFCASIRLPYSTDTQYFGPGTRLTVL.

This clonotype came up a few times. CDR3 bases: TGTGCCAGCAGCCAAGATAAGTACGGTGAGCAGTTCTTC. Its protein is CASSQDKYGEQFF. V is TRBV14 and J is TRBJ2-1; D is ambiguous. Looked up from germline, CDR1 is SGHDN and CDR2 is FVKESK. The CDR3 loop spans 13 amino acids. The V end lost 0 bases, the J end lost 9 bases, and 9 bases lay between the germline ends.

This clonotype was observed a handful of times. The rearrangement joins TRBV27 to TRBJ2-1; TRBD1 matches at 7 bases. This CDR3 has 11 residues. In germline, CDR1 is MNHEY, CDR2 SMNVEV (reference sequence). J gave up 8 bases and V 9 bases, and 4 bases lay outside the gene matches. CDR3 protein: CASFRGHEQFF. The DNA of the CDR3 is TGTGCCAGTTTTAGGGGGCATGAGCAGTTCTTC.

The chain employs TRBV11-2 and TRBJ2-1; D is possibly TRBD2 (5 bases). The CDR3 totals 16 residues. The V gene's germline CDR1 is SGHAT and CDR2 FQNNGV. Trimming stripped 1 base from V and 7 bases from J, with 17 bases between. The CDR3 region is CASSLVGDVLGNEQFF. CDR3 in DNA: TGTGCCAGCAGCTTAGTCGGGGATGTACTCGGGAATGAGCAGTTCTTC.

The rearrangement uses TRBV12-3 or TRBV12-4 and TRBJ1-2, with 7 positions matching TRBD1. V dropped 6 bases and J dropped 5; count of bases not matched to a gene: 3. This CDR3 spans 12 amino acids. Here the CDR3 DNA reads TGTGCCAGCAGGTCGACAGGGTATGGCTACACCTTC. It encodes CASRSTGYGYTF.